What follows are 31 T cell receptor beta chains derived from one specimen sequenced in a study of T cell changes during pregnancy in multiple sclerosis. This table comes from immunoSEQ multiplex PCR, and its TCRdb copy is limited to in-frame clones, with some not included. There are 55,000 to 85,000 clones in the sample; about 93% occur only once, and under 0.3% lies in the top ten. The material sequenced was CD4+ T cells from peripheral blood mononuclear cells, taken after pregnancy. Source of these receptors: a female donor with multiple sclerosis, enrolled in a pregnancy study.

The rearrangement uses TRBV30 and TRBJ2-5; 10 bases map to TRBD2. Germline CDR1 is GTSNPN and CDR2 is SVGIG (reference sequence). The V gene end was trimmed by 2 bases and the J gene end by 4 bases; junction bases not matched to a gene: 4. This CDR3 contains 14 residues. The CDR3 is CAWSYLAGAETQYF. The CDR3 bases are TGTGCCTGGAGTTACCTAGCGGGGGCAGAGACCCAGTACTTC.

The rearrangement joins TRBV18 to TRBJ2-7; D perhaps matches TRBD1 (5 bases). Germline V gene data show CDR1 as KGHSH and CDR2 as LQKENI. With 1 base removed from V and 2 bases from J, the gap between germline ends came to 12 bases. This CDR3 spans 15 amino acids. The CDR3 loop is CASSPLPQDPYEQYF. The CDR3 nucleotides are TGTGCCAGCTCACCACTTCCACAGGACCCCTACGAGCAGTACTTC.

The chain has TRBV28 and TRBJ2-7; TRBD2 matches 8 bases. Trimming at V came to 6 bases and at J to 3 bases, leaving 10 bases not matched to a gene. Germline V gene lookup returns CDR1 MDHEN and CDR2 SYDVKM. The CDR3 has 15 residues. The CDR3: CASSAAGTSHYEQYF. CDR3 bases: TGTGCCAGCAGCGCTGCCGGGACTAGTCACTACGAGCAGTACTTC.

The chain has TRBV19 and TRBJ2-2; D remains ambiguous. Germline CDR1 LNHDA, CDR2 SQIVND (reference sequence). V shed 3 bases and J shed 4 bases, with 15 bases lying between them. CDR3 size: 16 residues. In DNA form, the CDR3 reads TGTGCCAGTAGTATTCGCCCCGTCCTAGGCACCGGGGAGCTGTTTTTT. As protein: CASSIRPVLGTGELFF.

CDR3 amino acids: CASRPTGVGTEAFF. CDR3 nucleotides: TGTGCCAGCAGACCCACAGGGGTCGGCACTGAAGCTTTCTTT. The rearrangement joins TRBV27 to TRBJ1-1, with 7 bases aligning to TRBD1. V shed 6 bases, J shed 4 bases, and the junction held 8 bases outside the gene matches. CDR1 is MNHEY, CDR2 SMNVEV, per germline (reference sequence). The CDR3 extends over 14 amino acids.

The rearrangement links TRBV5-1 to TRBJ2-4, with D possibly TRBD2 on 5 matching bases. CDR3 length: 15 residues. V was pared by 0 bases and J by 8 bases, with 15 bases between. Germline V lookup: CDR1 SGHRS, CDR2 YFSETQ. In DNA form, the CDR3 reads TGCGCCAGCAGCTTGGCCGGGCAAAAGGAGGACATTCAGTACTTC. Protein product: CASSLAGQKEDIQYF.

In its sample, this clone was seen once. This chain links TRBV5-1 with TRBJ1-2, with a possible D match to TRBD1 (6 bases). V lost 2 bases and J 3 bases, leaving 11 bases between the germline ends. The length of the CDR3 is 14 residues. Per the germline V gene, CDR1 is SGHRS and CDR2 is YFSETQ. The CDR3 nucleotides are TGCGCCAGCAGCTTTTGGGGGGGCGACTATGGCTACACCTTC. The encoded protein is CASSFWGGDYGYTF.

The rearrangement joins TRBV2 to TRBJ1-2; D remains unclear. CDR1 SNHLY and CDR2 FYNNEI come from the germline V gene. V was trimmed by 3 bases and J by 5 bases, leaving 13 bases between them. There are 14 residues in the CDR3. As DNA, the CDR3 is TGTGCCAGCAGTGATATCTCGGGATATTATGGCTACACCTTC. The encoded protein is CASSDISGYYGYTF.

The chain is built from TRBV11-2 and TRBJ2-2, with 11 bases lining up with TRBD2. V gave up 3 bases and J gave up 4 bases; unmatched junction bases: 4. The germline CDR1 and CDR2 sequences are SGHAT and FQNNGV. The CDR3 loop spans 16 amino acids. The CDR3 bases are TGTGCCAGCAGCTTGGCTAGCGGGAGGAGCACCGGGGAGCTGTTTTTT. Translation gives CASSLASGRSTGELFF.

This chain links TRBV5-1 with TRBJ2-7; possibly TRBD1 for D (6 bases). The V end was cut by 5 bases, the J end by 1 base, with 10 bases between. CDR3 size: 13 residues. Looked up from germline, CDR1 is SGHRS and CDR2 is YFSETQ. The CDR3 DNA is TGCGCCAGCAGACTTGGACAGTCCTACGAGCAGTACTTC. Translating it yields CASRLGQSYEQYF.

The rearrangement links TRBV6-1 to TRBJ1-5; 7 bases agree with TRBD1. In germline, CDR1 is MNHNS, CDR2 SASEGT. The CDR3 has 15 amino acids. V was pared by 7 bases and J by 3 bases, with 9 bases of the junction left unmatched. The CDR3, as DNA: TGTGCCAGCACCCTAGACAGGGTGATCAATCAGCCCCAGCATTTT. Translated: CASTLDRVINQPQHF.

This clone was found once. J is TRBJ2-6 and V is TRBV11-3, with D hard to call. Germline CDR1 SGHNT, CDR2 YENEEA. The CDR3 extends over 13 amino acids. Deletions cut 5 bases from V and 4 bases from J, with 6 bases between. CDR3 nucleotides: TGTGCCAGCAGCATCAGGGGGGCCAACGTCCTGACTTTC. Residues: CASSIRGANVLTF.

This clone was counted once. V and J are TRBV2 and TRBJ2-7, with D uncertain. V was shortened by 4 bases and J by 4 bases, with 5 bases between the two germline ends. The CDR3 runs to 11 residues. Germline V lookup: CDR1 SNHLY, CDR2 FYNNEI. The CDR3 DNA is TGTGCCAGCAGTGGAGAGTACGAGCAGTACTTC. Translated: CASSGEYEQYF.

V is TRBV2 and J is TRBJ1-1; 8 nucleotides agree with TRBD1. This CDR3 has 14 amino acids. From germline, CDR1 is SNHLY and CDR2 FYNNEI. The junction had 14 bases not matched to a gene; V was cut back by 11 bases and J by 6 bases. The CDR3 DNA sequence: TGTGCCTGTGGTATGGACAGGGCGTCCCCTGAAGCTTTCTTT. Protein product: CACGMDRASPEAFF.

The rearrangement joins TRBV19 to TRBJ2-2; 10 bases align to TRBD1. The germline V gene encodes CDR1 LNHDA and CDR2 SQIVND (reference sequence). J gave up 2 bases and V 6 bases, and 0 bases lay outside the gene matches. The CDR3 runs to 14 residues. CDR3 DNA sequence: TGTGCCAGTAGGACAGGGGGCAACACCGGGGAGCTGTTTTTT. Its protein is CASRTGGNTGELFF.

The chain links TRBV27 to TRBJ2-3, with 12 positions matching TRBD2. The CDR3 has 15 residues. Germline CDR1 reads MNHEY; CDR2 reads SMNVEV (reference sequence). V lost 3 bases and J lost 8; bases outside the gene matches: 6. The CDR3 nucleotides read TGTGCCAGCAGTTTCCTAGCGGGAGGGCCGGCTACGCAGTATTTT. Translating gives CASSFLAGGPATQYF.

The gene calls are TRBV18 and TRBJ2-4; a possible D gene is TRBD1 (6 bases). V lost 4 bases to trimming and J lost 1 base, with 17 bases between them. Germline V gene sequence: CDR1 KGHSH, CDR2 LQKENI. The CDR3 loop spans 17 amino acids. The CDR3 spells CASSLSQGTGAKNIQYF. Written as DNA, the CDR3 is TGTGCCAGCTCACTTTCTCAGGGGACGGGGGCCAAAAACATTCAGTACTTC.

The genes are TRBV4-1 and TRBJ2-7, with 10 bases fitting TRBD2. Germline trimming cut 4 bases from V and 1 base from J; bases unmatched to any gene: 7. CDR3 length: 16 residues. The germline gives CDR1 MGHRA, CDR2 YSYEKL. The CDR3 spells CASSPPLAGVSYEQYF. CDR3 nucleotides: TGCGCCAGCAGCCCCCCCCTAGCGGGAGTTTCCTACGAGCAGTACTTC.

The chain uses TRBV6-1 and TRBJ1-1; TRBD1 is a possible D gene (6 bases). The length of the CDR3 is 15 residues. Germline assignment: CDR1 MNHNS and CDR2 SASEGT. V lost 2 bases and J 2 bases, leaving 12 bases between the germline ends. The CDR3 nucleotides are TGTGCCAGCAGTGAAATGCGGGGGCCAAACACTGAAGCTTTCTTT. Its protein product is CASSEMRGPNTEAFF.

The chain combines TRBV7-8 with TRBJ2-2, with D hard to call. Germline V gene sequence: CDR1 SGHVS, CDR2 FQNEAQ. The V gene lost 3 bases and the J gene lost 1 base, with 12 bases spanning the gap. The CDR3 has 16 amino acids. Written as DNA, the CDR3 is TGTGCCAGCAGCTTGGCCCAGGTGAAGAACACCGGGGAGCTGTTTTTT. It yields the protein CASSLAQVKNTGELFF.

This chain links TRBV5-1 with TRBJ2-3, with a possible D match to TRBD2 (6 bases). The CDR3 runs 14 residues. The V gene lost 0 bases and the J gene lost 5 bases, with 10 bases spanning the gap. The germline V gene has CDR1 SGHRS and CDR2 YFSETQ. The CDR3: CASSLVAGRDTQYF. DNA for the CDR3: TGCGCCAGCAGCTTGGTGGCCGGGAGAGATACGCAGTATTTT. Based on the CDR3 plus reference TRBV5-1 and TRBJ2-3, the full variable domain is KAGVTQTPRYLIKTRGQQVTLSCSPISGHRSVSWYQQTPGQGLQFLFEYFSETQRNKGNFPGRFSGRQFSNSRSEMNVSTLELGDSALYLCASSLVAGRDTQYFGPGTRLTVL.

There are a few counts of this clone. The chain uses TRBV5-6 and TRBJ1-1; 8 nucleotides agree with TRBD1. This CDR3 spans 14 amino acids. The V and J ends lost 3 bases and 7 bases, in that order; junction bases with no gene match: 8. Germline CDR1 reads SGHDT; CDR2 reads YYEEEE. The CDR3 DNA reads as TGTGCCAGCAGCTCTACAGGGGGAGTGGGTGAAGCTTTCTTT. This codes for CASSSTGGVGEAFF.

V and J are TRBV4-1 and TRBJ2-1; D possibly corresponds to TRBD2 (6 bases). This CDR3 has 16 residues. Germline V gene data show CDR1 as MGHRA and CDR2 as YSYEKL. V was cut by 3 bases and J by 0 bases, with 12 bases left in between. The CDR3: CASSHIAVSSYNEQFF. As DNA, the CDR3 is TGCGCCAGCAGCCACATAGCGGTAAGCTCCTACAATGAGCAGTTCTTC.

This clone occurred a few times. The rearrangement joins TRBV5-1 to TRBJ1-3; no clear D gene. Germline CDR1 is SGHRS and CDR2 is YFSETQ. The CDR3 extends over 15 amino acids. V lost 4 bases to trimming and J lost 0 bases, with 11 bases between them. The CDR3 nucleotides are TGCGCCAGCAGCGTGGACGGTAGCTCTGGAAACACCATATATTTT. Its protein product is CASSVDGSSGNTIYF.

This sequence joins TRBV19 and TRBJ2-7; TRBD1 matches at 7 bases. The germline CDR1 and CDR2 sequences are LNHDA and SQIVND (reference sequence). V lost 3 bases to trimming and J lost 3 bases; unmatched junction nucleotides: 8. The CDR3 covers 15 residues. Here the CDR3 reads CASSMHRGTGYEQYF. CDR3 nucleotides: TGTGCCAGTAGTATGCACAGGGGAACTGGCTACGAGCAGTACTTC.

The J gene is TRBJ2-1, the V gene TRBV19; TRBD1 is a possible D gene (6 bases). Germline-derived CDR1 and CDR2 are LNHDA and SQIVND (reference sequence). The CDR3 covers 15 residues. V shed 3 bases and J shed 9 bases, with 18 bases lying between them. In nucleotides, the CDR3 is TGTGCCAGTAGTATGGGGGTGGGGGCACGGGGTGAGCAGTTCTTC. It translates to CASSMGVGARGEQFF. The full variable domain, with the rest looked up from reference TRBV19 and TRBJ2-1, is DGGITQSPKYLFRKEGQNVTLSCEQNLNHDAMYWYRQDPGQGLRLIYYSQIVNDFQKGDIAEGYSVSREKKESFPLTVTSAQKNPTAFYLCASSMGVGARGEQFFGPGTRLTVL.

The rearrangement joins TRBV5-1 to TRBJ2-5; tentative D call: TRBD1 (6 bases). The CDR3 is 15 amino acids. V lost 0 bases, J lost 3 bases, and 12 bases lay in between. Germline V gene lookup returns CDR1 SGHRS and CDR2 YFSETQ. CDR3 DNA: TGCGCCAGCAGCTTGGGAGGGGCAGGGGAAGAGACCCAGTACTTC. Amino acid sequence: CASSLGGAGEETQYF.

The V and J genes are TRBV27 and TRBJ2-3, with 11 bases matching TRBD2. Trimming cost V 5 bases and J 4 bases; bases outside gene matches: 11. The CDR3 has 17 residues. CDR1 is MNHEY and CDR2 is SMNVEV in the germline V gene (reference sequence). The CDR3, as DNA: TGTGCCAGCAGTCACTCGATCACTAGCGGGAGTGCAGATACGCAGTATTTT. Translated: CASSHSITSGSADTQYF.

The rearrangement joins TRBV29-1 to TRBJ2-3; 10 bases are shared with TRBD2. CDR3 length: 15 residues. Trimming cost V 4 bases and J 5 bases; bases outside gene matches: 9. The germline CDR1 and CDR2 sequences are SQVTM and ANQGSEA. The CDR3 nucleotides are TGCAGCGTTGCGGGAGTTAGCGGGGGGAAAGATACGCAGTATTTT. This translates into CSVAGVSGGKDTQYF.

V usage is TRBV19 and J usage is TRBJ2-7, with 9 bases aligning to TRBD2. The V gene end was trimmed by 4 bases and the J gene end by 0 bases; junction bases not matched to a gene: 13. Germline-derived CDR1 and CDR2 are LNHDA and SQIVND (reference sequence). The CDR3 has 18 amino acids. The CDR3 spells CASSRYGVASGNSYEQYF. Here the CDR3 DNA reads TGTGCCAGTAGTAGGTATGGGGTGGCTAGCGGGAACTCCTACGAGCAGTACTTC.

V usage is TRBV6-5 and J usage is TRBJ1-4; tentative D call: TRBD1 (6 bases). The ends were cut back, 5 bases at V and 3 bases at J, with 13 bases in the middle. Germline V gene lookup returns CDR1 MNHEY and CDR2 SVGAGI. CDR3 length equals 15 residues. The chain's CDR3 is CASSPLGAANEKLFF. In nucleotides, the CDR3 is TGTGCCAGCAGTCCCCTGGGGGCGGCTAATGAAAAACTGTTTTTT.